The following is a T cell receptor (beta chain) sequence with its context. No antigen is known for it. This sample was included in a study of T and B cells in COVID-19 patients. Study findings and constraints: Patients with COVID-19 reportedly showed strongly skewed T cell receptor beta variable and joining gene usage.

TRB was amplified from around 250-460 ng of blood genomic DNA. Between the trimmed V and J ends, which lost 2 bases and 1 base, there was a span of 9 bases. From germline, CDR1 is MNHNS and CDR2 SASEGT. The CDR3 is 15 amino acids. Multiplex PCR with BIOMED2 TRB-A/B primer pools amplified TRB rearrangements. From the multiplex PCR reads, TCRdb called clonotypes with MiXCR, one entry per CDR3 protein. The sample gives around 6,500 distinct CDR3 sequences, 20% to 30% of which show up once; 11% is in the top ten. This chain uses TRBV6-1 with TRBJ1-5; D gene unclear. The sequence derives from a human donor with active COVID-19. Sequencing used blood. The CDR3 bases are TGTGCCAGCAGTGAATATTTCGGGAGCAATCAGCCCCAGCATTTT. Amino acid sequence: CASSEYFGSNQPQHF.